These 19 T cell receptor beta chains originate from one sample sequenced in a study of T cell repertoires in cytomegalovirus infection. TCRdb recomputed calls from the reads with MiXCR, one row per CDR3 protein. The sample contains some 150,000 distinct CDR3 sequences, 23% of which appear only once. Source material: PBMCs. These receptors were taken from a human donor in good health (CMV status not recorded). Some clones in this sample may be carry-over from other donors' samples.

The chain carries TRBV15 and TRBJ2-1; no clear D gene. Germline V gene data show CDR1 as LNHNV and CDR2 as YYDKDF (reference sequence). V was cut by 0 bases and J by 6 bases, with 6 bases left in between. CDR3 length equals 13 residues. CDR3 in DNA: TGTGCCACCAGCAGAGACCGCCCCAATGAGCAGTTCTTC. It codes for CATSRDRPNEQFF. The variable domain in full, with the rest retrieved from reference TRBV15 and TRBJ2-1, is DAMVIQNPRYQVTQFGKPVTLSCSQTLNHNVMYWYQQKSSQAPKLLFHYYDKDFNNEADTPDNFQSRRPNTSFCFLDIRSPGLGDTAMYLCATSRDRPNEQFFGPGTRLTVL.

There are a few counts of this clonotype. The CDR3 protein is CATSDPVTGGLRDTQYF. The CDR3 DNA sequence: TGTGCCACCAGTGACCCGGTGACAGGGGGCTTAAGAGATACGCAGTATTTT. V is TRBV24-1 and J is TRBJ2-3; the match to TRBD1 covers 10 bases. Germline CDR1 KGHDR, CDR2 SFDVKD. The CDR3 contains 17 residues. The J segment lost 5 bases and the V segment lost 4 bases, leaving 11 bases of the junction unmatched.

This clonotype occurred a few times. The J gene is TRBJ1-4, the V gene TRBV2; possible D gene TRBD1, 5 bases. CDR3 size: 18 residues. Germline CDR1 reads SNHLY; CDR2 reads FYNNEI. V lost 2 bases, J lost 0 bases, and 16 bases lay in between. The CDR3 DNA reads TGTGCCAGCAGTGAAAGGCGGGGGTCGGGTTCAACTAATGAAAAACTGTTTTTT. Protein sequence: CASSERRGSGSTNEKLFF. Supplemented by reference TRBV2 and TRBJ1-4, the full variable domain reads EPEVTQTPSHQVTQMGQEVILRCVPISNHLYFYWYRQILGQKVEFLVSFYNNEISEKSEIFDDQFSVERPDGSNFTLKIRSTKLEDSAMYFCASSERRGSGSTNEKLFFGSGTQLSVL.

The gene calls are TRBV19 and TRBJ2-1; D gene unclear. Trimming took 2 bases from V and 2 from J, leaving 4 bases between them. Per germline, CDR1 LNHDA and CDR2 SQIVND (reference sequence). The CDR3 covers 13 residues. As DNA, the CDR3 is TGTGCCAGTAGTATACGGACCTACAATGAGCAGTTCTTC. Translated: CASSIRTYNEQFF.

This clonotype was seen repeatedly, ten times or more. The chain links TRBV7-2 to TRBJ2-1; D not certain. CDR1 and CDR2 (germline): SGHTA, FQGNSA. V dropped 5 bases and J dropped 0 bases, with 11 bases sitting between them. The CDR3 is 15 amino acids. As DNA, the CDR3 is TGTGCCAGCAGCCCTTACGTAAGCTCCTACAATGAGCAGTTCTTC. Translating it yields CASSPYVSSYNEQFF.

This clonotype came up a few times. J is TRBJ2-5 and V is TRBV2; TRBD2 agrees at 9 bases. Trimming removed 8 bases from V and 2 bases from J; junction bases left unmatched: 3. Germline loops: CDR1 SNHLY, CDR2 FYNNEI. The CDR3 length is 13 residues. As DNA, the CDR3 is TGTGCCAGCTCCGGACTAGCGCAAGAGACCCAGTACTTC. Its protein is CASSGLAQETQYF.

The gene calls are TRBV6-5 and TRBJ1-2, with 7 positions matching TRBD1. This CDR3 is 16 amino acids long. Germline CDR1 and CDR2: MNHEY and SVGAGI. The J segment lost 8 bases and the V segment lost 6 bases, leaving 18 bases of the junction unmatched. The CDR3 bases are TGTGCCAGCAGAACTCGACAGGGTACCGTGTCCGGCGGCTACACCTTC. Amino acids: CASRTRQGTVSGGYTF.

J is TRBJ1-2 and V is TRBV28, with D unclear. The V end was cut by 10 bases, the J end by 8 bases, with 14 bases between. The CDR3 is 11 residues long. Germline lookup yields CDR1 MDHEN and CDR2 SYDVKM. CDR3 bases: TGTGCCACGGGAGTCCGCCTGGGCTACACCTTC. It encodes CATGVRLGYTF.

This clonotype has only a few counts. The chain joins TRBV5-5 to TRBJ2-1; no clear D. Deletions cut 0 bases from V and 8 bases from J, with 3 bases between. The CDR3 contains 11 residues. Germline loops: CDR1 SGHKS, CDR2 YYEKEE (reference sequence). CDR3 DNA: TGTGCCAGCAGCTTGGTTGATGAGCAGTTCTTC. Translation: CASSLVDEQFF.

The V call is TRBV20-1, the J call TRBJ1-3; no firm D call. V was trimmed by 3 bases and J by 1 base, leaving 7 bases between them. Looked up from germline, CDR1 is DFQATT and CDR2 is SNEGSKA (reference sequence). This CDR3 has 13 amino acids. CDR3 sequence reads: CSASPNSGNTIYF. CDR3 bases: TGCAGTGCTAGTCCCAATTCTGGAAACACCATATATTTT.

There are many counts of this clonotype. The rearrangement uses TRBV7-2 and TRBJ2-7, with D possibly matching TRBD1 (6 bases). V lost 3 bases to trimming and J lost 0 bases, with 15 bases between them. Germline V gene lookup returns CDR1 SGHTA and CDR2 FQGNSA. There are 16 residues in the CDR3. The CDR3 sequence: CASSFLDRKSSYEQYF. CDR3 sequence (DNA): TGTGCCAGCAGCTTCCTCGACAGGAAATCCTCCTACGAGCAGTACTTC.

This clonotype was seen only a few times. This rearrangement joins TRBV12-5 to TRBJ2-5; D uncertain. Deletions cut 6 bases from V and 0 bases from J, with 8 bases between. CDR1 is LGHNT and CDR2 is FRNRAP in the germline V gene. The length of the CDR3 is 13 residues. The CDR3 nucleotides read TGTGCTAGTGGCCGACGGAACCAAGAGACCCAGTACTTC. Its translation is CASGRRNQETQYF.

The chain uses TRBV20-1 and TRBJ2-1; TRBD2 agrees at 10 bases. The V and J ends lost 0 bases and 7 bases, in that order; junction bases with no gene match: 9. This CDR3 is 16 amino acids long. Germline V gives CDR1 DFQATT, CDR2 SNEGSKA (reference sequence). CDR3 DNA sequence: TGCAGTGCTAGAGAGCCCCTAGCGGGAGTGCGTAATGAGCAGTTCTTC. Protein sequence: CSAREPLAGVRNEQFF.

With respect to this clonotype: This may come from a read error, since a much larger clone is one base off. This chain uses TRBV7-6 with TRBJ1-3, with D maybe TRBD1 (6 bases). CDR1 is SGHVS and CDR2 is FNYEAQ in the germline V gene. With 4 bases removed from V and 8 bases from J, the gap between germline ends came to 18 bases. The CDR3 is 15 residues long. DNA of the CDR3: TGTGCCAGCAGCTCACAGGACGGGGGCTCGGACACCATATATTTT. This translates into CASSSQDGGSDTIYF.

The sample holds a few counts of this clonotype. The chain couples TRBV7-9 to TRBJ1-1, with D unresolved. Germline V gene sequence: CDR1 SEHNR, CDR2 FQNEAQ (reference sequence). Deletions cut 5 bases from V and 5 bases from J, with 12 bases between. The CDR3 is 13 amino acids. This chain's CDR3 is CASSRAAGTEAFF. The CDR3 bases are TGTGCCAGCAGCCGCGCGGCGGGAACTGAAGCTTTCTTT.

The V call is TRBV2, the J call TRBJ2-3; 7 bases fit TRBD2. The germline V gene encodes CDR1 SNHLY and CDR2 FYNNEI. V shed 11 bases, J shed 1 base, and the junction held 6 bases outside the gene matches. The CDR3 sequence is 13 residues long. In DNA form, the CDR3 reads TGTGCCTTCATGGGGGGGGGCACAGATACGCAGTATTTT. Its translation is CAFMGGGTDTQYF.

The sample holds a few counts of this clonotype. This rearrangement joins TRBV19 to TRBJ1-1, with TRBD1 as a possible D gene (6 bases). The CDR3 has 15 residues. V was clipped by 10 bases and J by 3 bases, with 21 bases between them. The germline gives CDR1 LNHDA, CDR2 SQIVND (reference sequence). The CDR3 sequence is CATPNRVGVDTEAFF. For the CDR3, the DNA is TGTGCCACCCCAAACAGGGTGGGGGTGGACACTGAAGCTTTCTTT.

This clonotype was seen more than once but under ten times. The V gene is TRBV12-3 or TRBV12-4, the J gene TRBJ1-1; no clear D. V was pared by 6 bases and J by 3 bases, with 11 bases between. The CDR3 covers 13 residues. CDR3 nucleotides: TGTGCCAGCAGCCGGAACACTGACACTGAAGCTTTCTTT. Translation: CASSRNTDTEAFF.

About this clonotype: One junction end disagrees with the germline gene, perhaps due to a read error. The rearrangement links TRBV7-8 to TRBJ1-3, with D unclear. CDR1 is SGHVS and CDR2 is FQNEAQ in the germline V gene. This CDR3 is built from 16 residues. CDR3 coding DNA: TGTGTCAGCAGCTTAGGTGGGGTCCTCTCTGGAAACACCATATATTTT. It is translated as CVSSLGGVLSGNTIYF.